This T cell receptor beta chain was profiled in a study of CD8+ T cells in alopecia areata (dated by TCRdb to the late 2010s). Context from the whole study: Treated patients were enrolled in an open-label pilot trial of oral tofacitinib, 5 to 10 mg twice daily, for moderate-to-severe alopecia areata. Scalp clonality was compared across normal scalp (n=4), patchy alopecia areata scalp (n=8), and alopecia totalis/universalis scalp (n=8). The SALT score, which quantifies the percentage of affected scalp surface area, was used to measure disease severity in treated patients. Patients stayed on tofacitinib for 6 to 18 months and then had 6 months of follow-up off drug so that delayed response and recurrence could be assessed. The RNA source kit depended on sample type: the PAXgene miRNA kit for fixed scalp, the miRNeasy kit for PBMCs, and the RNeasy kit for mouse skin. High-throughput TCRbeta sequencing was used to examine T cell clonal expansion in alopecia areata in both the C3H/HeJ mouse model and human patients. TCRbeta CDR3 regions were amplified by immunoSEQ multiplex PCR with 35 Vbeta forward and 13 Jbeta reverse primers. In humans, TCRbeta sequencing was performed on scalp tissue and on sorted CD4+ and CD8+ peripheral blood T cells from healthy controls and from patients with patchy or totalis/universalis alopecia areata. Tofacitinib-treated patients had biopsies at baseline and at 4 and 24 weeks of treatment, with a later scalp biopsy in several patients.

The intended sense of this specimen's time point label: around 4 weeks on oral tofacitinib. The treatment or condition label for this specimen denotes: oral pan-JAK inhibitor, 5-10 mg twice daily. Lesional scalp punch biopsies and peripheral blood were obtained from alopecia areata patients. PBMCs were isolated by density centrifugation and stained for CD3, CD4 and CD8, after which CD4+ and CD8+ T cells were sorted on a FACSAria. Library preparation employed the immunoSEQ multiplex PCR assay. To provide template for TCR sequencing, every sample had RNA extracted and reverse transcribed into cDNA. SuperScript III was used to make first-strand cDNA, primed with a 2:1 mix of oligo-dT and random hexamers. Amplification bias was assessed with a synthetic immune receptor repertoire, and residual bias was removed computationally. In the source study's methods: Raw reads were preprocessed for error removal, and CDR3 was defined according to IMGT conventions as running from the conserved cysteine to phenylalanine. Clonality was calculated as 1 minus Shannon entropy normalized by log2 of the number of productive unique TCRs. CD4 or CD8 identity of scalp clones was inferred by cross-referencing scalp TCRbeta sequences with sorted blood CD4 and CD8 repertoires. TCRdb's version of the immuneACCESS table is confined to in-frame rearrangements and falls short of the full clone set. An unresolved V gene accounts for under half of the shortfall where checked; the remainder is of unknown origin. For V, J and clone size, that table is used; D and trimming come from the DNA. The table for this sample lists 190,000 or so clones; approximately 60% of them were counted only once. The ten most abundant clones make up less than 4% of the sample.

On this clone: Its antigen specificity is not known. Base quality data are lacking; no much larger clone is found one base away.

CDR1 SQVTM and CDR2 ANQGSEA are derived from the germline V gene. Germline trimming amounts to 3 bases on V and 7 bases on J, with 9 as the count of junction bases outside the gene matches. From the cysteine up to the phenylalanine, the CDR3 has a length of 15 residues. The DNA shown is the 45-base CDR3, in frame from base 1. What the work shows at the level of the full study, not this receptor alone: Unlike mouse skin, where gammadelta T cells dominate, normal human skin contains resident alphabeta T cells that get sequenced too, which complicates analysis of the scalp TCR repertoire. Higher clonality and more expanded CD8+ clones were observed in lesional scalp than in normal scalp, particularly in alopecia totalis/universalis, a finding suggestive of antigenic drive. Because the treated cohort was small and had only one nonresponder, larger studies are needed to examine links between baseline CD8+ expansion and response. TCR sequences shared between patients were less clear than in mice, possibly partly because of HLA diversity in the patient population. Tofacitinib significantly lowered scalp clonality and the number of expanded CD8+ clones among the top 100 scalp clones. During tofacitinib treatment, many expanded lesional clones remained in scalp and blood, and this persistence may partly explain relapse after treatment is stopped.

This TCR derives from a human donor with alopecia areata. The rearranged segments are TRBV29-1 and TRBJ2-3, and TRBD1 matches 11 of the central bases. The sample in question was CD4+ T cells sorted from blood, obtained at week 4, from a patient treated with tofacitinib. The DNA reads TGCAGCGTTGAGGGTGGACAGGGGGCGATGTATACGCAGTATTTT. Its protein reads: CSVEGGQGAMYTQYF.